This TCR beta chain was documented in a study of blood T cell repertoires in COVID-19. The table came from immunoSEQ multiplex PCR; TCRdb's copy has only in-frame clones and leaves some out. The sample has roughly 360,000 clones; roughly 90% are singletons. There are 16 residues in the CDR3. The V gene end was trimmed by 4 bases and the J gene end by 4 bases; junction bases not matched to a gene: 8. The germline V gene has CDR1 SGHTA and CDR2 FQGNSA. V gene TRBV7-2 combines with J gene TRBJ2-7; 12 positions match TRBD2. The sequencing input was PBMCs or T cells enriched from blood (not recorded which). The TCR was taken from a woman between 25 and 40 years old with acute COVID-19. CDR3 loop: CASSSSLAGGLYEQYF. CDR3 sequence (DNA): TGTGCCAGCAGCTCATCACTAGCGGGGGGTTTGTACGAGCAGTACTTC.